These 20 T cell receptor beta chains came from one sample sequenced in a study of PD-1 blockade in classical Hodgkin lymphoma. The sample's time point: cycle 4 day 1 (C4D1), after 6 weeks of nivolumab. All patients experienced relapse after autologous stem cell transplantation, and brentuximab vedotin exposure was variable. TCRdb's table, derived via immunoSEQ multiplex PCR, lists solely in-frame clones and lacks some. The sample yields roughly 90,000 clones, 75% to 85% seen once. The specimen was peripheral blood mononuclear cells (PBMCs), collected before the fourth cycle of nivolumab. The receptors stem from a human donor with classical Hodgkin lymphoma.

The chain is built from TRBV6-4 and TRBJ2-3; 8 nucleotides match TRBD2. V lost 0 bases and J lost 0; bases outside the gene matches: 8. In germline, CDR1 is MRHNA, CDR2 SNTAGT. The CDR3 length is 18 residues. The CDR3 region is CASSDSRDSGTSTDTQYF. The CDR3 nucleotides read TGTGCCAGCAGTGACTCGAGGGATAGCGGGACGAGCACAGATACGCAGTATTTT.

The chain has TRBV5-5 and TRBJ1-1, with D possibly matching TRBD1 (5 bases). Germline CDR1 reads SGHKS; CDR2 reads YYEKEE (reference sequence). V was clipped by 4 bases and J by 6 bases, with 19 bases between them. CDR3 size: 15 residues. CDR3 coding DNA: TGTGCCAGCAGCACTACCCCCCAGGGAACCGCTGAAGCTTTCTTT. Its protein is CASSTTPQGTAEAFF.

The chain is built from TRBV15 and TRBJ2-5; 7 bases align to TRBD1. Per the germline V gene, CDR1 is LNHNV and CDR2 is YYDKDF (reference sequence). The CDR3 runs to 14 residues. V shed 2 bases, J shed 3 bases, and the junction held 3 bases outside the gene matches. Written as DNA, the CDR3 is TGTGCCACCAGCAGATTAACAGGGGAAGAGACCCAGTACTTC. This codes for CATSRLTGEETQYF.

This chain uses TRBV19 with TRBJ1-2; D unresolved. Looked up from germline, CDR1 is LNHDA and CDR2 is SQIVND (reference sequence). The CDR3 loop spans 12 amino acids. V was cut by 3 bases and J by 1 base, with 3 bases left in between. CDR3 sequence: CASSISNYGYTF. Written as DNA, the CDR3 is TGTGCCAGTAGTATCAGTAACTATGGCTACACCTTC.

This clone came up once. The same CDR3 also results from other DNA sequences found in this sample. CDR3 nucleotide sequence: TGTGCCAGCAGCCCGGTCGGGAGAACTGAAGCTTTCTTT. The encoded protein is CASSPVGRTEAFF. The chain has TRBV5-6 and TRBJ1-1; no definite D call. Germline CDR1 SGHDT, CDR2 YYEEEE. This CDR3 is built from 13 residues. The V gene lost 4 bases and the J gene lost 5 bases, with 12 bases spanning the gap.

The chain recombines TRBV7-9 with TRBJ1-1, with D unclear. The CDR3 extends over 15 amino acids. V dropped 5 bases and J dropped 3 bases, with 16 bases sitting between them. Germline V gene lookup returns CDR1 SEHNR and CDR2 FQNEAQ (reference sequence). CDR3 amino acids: CASSADDGWYTEAFF. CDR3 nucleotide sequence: TGTGCCAGCAGCGCGGACGACGGTTGGTACACTGAAGCTTTCTTT.

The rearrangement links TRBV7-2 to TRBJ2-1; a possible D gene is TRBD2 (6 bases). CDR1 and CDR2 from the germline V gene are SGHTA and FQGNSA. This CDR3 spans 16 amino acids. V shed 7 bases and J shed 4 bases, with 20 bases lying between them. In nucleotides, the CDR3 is TGTGCCAGCACGCCCAGTGGGGCGGGATTTTACAATGAGCAGTTCTTC. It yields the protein CASTPSGAGFYNEQFF.

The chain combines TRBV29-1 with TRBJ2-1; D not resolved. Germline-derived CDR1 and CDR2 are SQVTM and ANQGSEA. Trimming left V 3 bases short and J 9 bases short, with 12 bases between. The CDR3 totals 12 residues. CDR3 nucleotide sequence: TGCAGCGTTGAGCCGCCCCTTGTTGAGCAGTTCTTC. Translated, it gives CSVEPPLVEQFF.

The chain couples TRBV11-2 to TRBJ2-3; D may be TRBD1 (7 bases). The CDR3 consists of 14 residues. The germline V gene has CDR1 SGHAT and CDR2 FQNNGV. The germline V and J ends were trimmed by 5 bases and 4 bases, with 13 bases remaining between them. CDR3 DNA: TGTGCCAGCAGCCCAGGGGGGTTTCCAGATACGCAGTATTTT. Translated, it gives CASSPGGFPDTQYF.

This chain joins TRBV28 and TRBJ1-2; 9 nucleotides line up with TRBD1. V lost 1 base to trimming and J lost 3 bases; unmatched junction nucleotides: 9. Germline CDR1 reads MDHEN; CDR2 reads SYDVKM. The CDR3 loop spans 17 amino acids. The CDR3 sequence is CASSLFLRDRVHYGYTF. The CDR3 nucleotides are TGTGCCAGCAGTTTATTCCTACGGGACAGGGTACACTATGGCTACACCTTC.

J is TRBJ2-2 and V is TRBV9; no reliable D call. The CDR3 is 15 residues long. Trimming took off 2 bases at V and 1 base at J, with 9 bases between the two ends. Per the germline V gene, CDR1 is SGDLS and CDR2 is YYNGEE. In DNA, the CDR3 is TGTGCCAGCAGCGTCTCGTTGGGGAACACCGGGGAGCTGTTTTTT. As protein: CASSVSLGNTGELFF.

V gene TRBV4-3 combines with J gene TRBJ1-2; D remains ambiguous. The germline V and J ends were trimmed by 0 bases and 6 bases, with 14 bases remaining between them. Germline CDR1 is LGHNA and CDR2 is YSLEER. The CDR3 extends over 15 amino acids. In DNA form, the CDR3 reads TGCGCCAGCAGCCAAGATCTCGGACGGAGCGATGGCTACACCTTC. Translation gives CASSQDLGRSDGYTF.

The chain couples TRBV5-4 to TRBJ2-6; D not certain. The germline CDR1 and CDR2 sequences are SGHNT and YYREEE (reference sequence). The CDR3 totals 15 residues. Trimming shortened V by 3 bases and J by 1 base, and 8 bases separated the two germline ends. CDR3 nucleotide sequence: TGTGCCAGCAGCTCTGGGAAGTCTGGGGCCAACGTCCTGACTTTC. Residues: CASSSGKSGANVLTF.

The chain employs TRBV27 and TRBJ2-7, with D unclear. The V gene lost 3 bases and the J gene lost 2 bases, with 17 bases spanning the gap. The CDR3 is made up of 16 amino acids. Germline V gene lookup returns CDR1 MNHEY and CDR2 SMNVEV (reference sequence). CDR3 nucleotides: TGTGCCAGCAGTTTGTCTGGGTCCCGAACCCCCTACGAGCAGTACTTC. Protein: CASSLSGSRTPYEQYF.

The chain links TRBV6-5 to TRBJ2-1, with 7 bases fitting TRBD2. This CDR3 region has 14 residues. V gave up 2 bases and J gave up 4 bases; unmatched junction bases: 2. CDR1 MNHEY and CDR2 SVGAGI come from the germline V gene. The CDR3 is CASSYPGGYNEQFF. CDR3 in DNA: TGTGCCAGCAGTTACCCGGGAGGATACAATGAGCAGTTCTTC.

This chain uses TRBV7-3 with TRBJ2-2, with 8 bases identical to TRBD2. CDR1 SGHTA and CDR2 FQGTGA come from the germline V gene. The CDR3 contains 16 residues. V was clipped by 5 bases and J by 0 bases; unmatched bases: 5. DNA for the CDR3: TGTGCCAGCAGCCCAAAAGCGGGAGCGAACACCGGGGAGCTGTTTTTT. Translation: CASSPKAGANTGELFF.

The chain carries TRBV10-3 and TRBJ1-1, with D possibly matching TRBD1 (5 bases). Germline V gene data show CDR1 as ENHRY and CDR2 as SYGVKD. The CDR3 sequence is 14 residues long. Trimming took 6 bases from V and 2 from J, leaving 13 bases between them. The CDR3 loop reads CAISKQEVNTEAFF. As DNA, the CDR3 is TGTGCCATCAGCAAACAGGAGGTAAACACTGAAGCTTTCTTT.

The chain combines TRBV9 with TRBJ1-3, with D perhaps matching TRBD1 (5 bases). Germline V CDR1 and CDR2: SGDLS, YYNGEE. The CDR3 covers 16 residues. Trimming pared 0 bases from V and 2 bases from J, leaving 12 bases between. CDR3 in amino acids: CASSVVQGLTGNTIYF. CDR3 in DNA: TGTGCCAGCAGCGTAGTGCAGGGCCTAACTGGAAACACCATATATTTT.

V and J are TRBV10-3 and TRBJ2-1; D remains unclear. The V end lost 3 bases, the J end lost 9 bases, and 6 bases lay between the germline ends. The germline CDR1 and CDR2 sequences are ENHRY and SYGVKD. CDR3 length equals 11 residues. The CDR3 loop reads CAISDPGEQFF. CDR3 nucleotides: TGTGCCATCAGTGATCCGGGTGAGCAGTTCTTC.

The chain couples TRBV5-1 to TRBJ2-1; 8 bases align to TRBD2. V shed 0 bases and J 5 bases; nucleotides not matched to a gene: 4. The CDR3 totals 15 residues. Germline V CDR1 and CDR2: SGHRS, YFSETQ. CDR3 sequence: CASSLARREDNEQFF. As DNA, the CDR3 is TGCGCCAGCAGCTTGGCCCGGCGGGAGGACAATGAGCAGTTCTTC.